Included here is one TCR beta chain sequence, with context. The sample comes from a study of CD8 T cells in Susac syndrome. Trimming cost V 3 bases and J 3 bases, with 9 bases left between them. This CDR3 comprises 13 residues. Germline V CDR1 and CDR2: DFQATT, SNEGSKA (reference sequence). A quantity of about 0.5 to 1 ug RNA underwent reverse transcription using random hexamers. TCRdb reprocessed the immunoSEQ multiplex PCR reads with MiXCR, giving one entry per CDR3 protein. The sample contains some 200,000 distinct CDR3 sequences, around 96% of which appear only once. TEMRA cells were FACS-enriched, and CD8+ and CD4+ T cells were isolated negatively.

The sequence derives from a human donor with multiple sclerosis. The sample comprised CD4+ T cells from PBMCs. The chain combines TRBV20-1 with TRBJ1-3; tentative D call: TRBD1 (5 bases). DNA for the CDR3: TGCAGTGCTAGCCAGGGAATTGGAAACACCATATATTTT. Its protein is CSASQGIGNTIYF.